This TCR beta chain was captured in a study of OX40 agonist ivuxolimab in advanced cancers. Findings of the study overall: Partly responding patients at 0.1-3.0 mg/kg showed some of the smallest clonal expansion.

This CDR3 is 15 amino acids long. The germline V gene encodes CDR1 MGHRA and CDR2 YSYEKL. V gave up 6 bases and J gave up 7 bases; unmatched junction bases: 7. The table came from immunoSEQ multiplex PCR; TCRdb's copy has only in-frame clones and leaves some out. The data hold roughly 60,000 clones, with around 87% observed a single time. Concerning this clone itself: Antigen specificity is unknown.

The clonotype originates from an adult with an advanced solid tumor such as melanoma, head and neck, liver or kidney cancer. Here the sequenced sample was CD4+ or CD8+ T cells sorted from blood, taken in a trial of the OX40 agonist ivuxolimab. V usage is TRBV4-1 and J usage is TRBJ2-1, with TRBD2 matching 12 bases. CDR3 bases: TGCGCCAGCAGAACCCTAGCGGGAGGGCCAAATGAGCAGTTCTTC. It yields the protein CASRTLAGGPNEQFF.